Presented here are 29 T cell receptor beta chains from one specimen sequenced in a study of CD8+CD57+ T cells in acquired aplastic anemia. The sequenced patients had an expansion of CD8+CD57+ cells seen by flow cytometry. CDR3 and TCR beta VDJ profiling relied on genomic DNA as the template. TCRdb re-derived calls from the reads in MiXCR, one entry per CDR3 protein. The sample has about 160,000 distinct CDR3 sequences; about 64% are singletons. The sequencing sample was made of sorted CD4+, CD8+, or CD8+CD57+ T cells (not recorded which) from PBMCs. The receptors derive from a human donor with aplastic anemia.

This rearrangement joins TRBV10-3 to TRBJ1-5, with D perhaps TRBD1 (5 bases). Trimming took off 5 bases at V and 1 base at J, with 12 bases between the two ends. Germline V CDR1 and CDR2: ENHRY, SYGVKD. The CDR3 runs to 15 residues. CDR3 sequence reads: CAISPGYGSNQPQHF. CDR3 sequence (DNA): TGTGCCATCAGTCCAGGGTACGGCAGCAATCAGCCCCAGCATTTT.

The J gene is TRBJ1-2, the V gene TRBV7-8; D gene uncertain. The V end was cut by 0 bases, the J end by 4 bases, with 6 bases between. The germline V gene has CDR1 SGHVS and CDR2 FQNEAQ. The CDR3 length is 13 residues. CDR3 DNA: TGTGCCAGCAGCTTAGCAGGACCCTATGGCTACACCTTC. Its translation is CASSLAGPYGYTF.

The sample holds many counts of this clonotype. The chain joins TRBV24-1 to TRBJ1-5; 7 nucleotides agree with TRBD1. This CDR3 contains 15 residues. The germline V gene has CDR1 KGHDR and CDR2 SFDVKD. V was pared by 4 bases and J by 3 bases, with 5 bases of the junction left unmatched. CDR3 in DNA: TGTGCCACCAGTGACCAGGGACAGTTCAATCAGCCCCAGCATTTT. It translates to CATSDQGQFNQPQHF.

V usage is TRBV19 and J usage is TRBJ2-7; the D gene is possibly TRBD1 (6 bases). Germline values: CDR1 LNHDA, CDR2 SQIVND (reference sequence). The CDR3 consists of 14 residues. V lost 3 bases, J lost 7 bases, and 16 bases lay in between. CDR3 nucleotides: TGTGCCAGTAGTATTGACAGGTCTAGGGAGGAGCAGTACTTC. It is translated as CASSIDRSREEQYF.

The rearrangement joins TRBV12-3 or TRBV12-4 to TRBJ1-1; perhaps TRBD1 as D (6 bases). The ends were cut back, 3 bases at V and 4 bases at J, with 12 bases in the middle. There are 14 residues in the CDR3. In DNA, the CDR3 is TGTGCCAGCAGTTTTGGCAGGGGCGGCACTGAAGCTTTCTTT. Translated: CASSFGRGGTEAFF.

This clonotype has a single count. The CDR3 loop reads CASSLKPRGSTGELFF. The DNA for the CDR3 is TGTGCCAGCAGCTTGAAGCCCAGGGGCAGCACCGGGGAGCTGTTTTTT. The J gene is TRBJ2-2, the V gene TRBV7-8; weak D call: TRBD1 (6 bases). The CDR3 runs to 16 residues. Germline V CDR1 and CDR2: SGHVS, FQNEAQ. V lost 3 bases to trimming and J lost 4 bases, with 15 bases between them.

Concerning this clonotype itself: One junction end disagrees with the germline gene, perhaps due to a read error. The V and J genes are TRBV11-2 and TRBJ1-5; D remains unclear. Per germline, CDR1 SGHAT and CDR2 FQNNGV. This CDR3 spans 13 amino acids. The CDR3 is CASSQERDQPQHF. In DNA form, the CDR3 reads TGCGCCAGCAGCCAAGAACGCGATCAGCCCCAGCATTTT.

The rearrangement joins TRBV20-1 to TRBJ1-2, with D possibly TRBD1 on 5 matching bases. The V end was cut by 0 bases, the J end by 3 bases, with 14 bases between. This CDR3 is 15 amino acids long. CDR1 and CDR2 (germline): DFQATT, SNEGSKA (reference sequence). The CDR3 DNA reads TGCAGTGCTAGAGAGGAGGGGCAGGGCCACTATGGCTACACCTTC. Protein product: CSAREEGQGHYGYTF.

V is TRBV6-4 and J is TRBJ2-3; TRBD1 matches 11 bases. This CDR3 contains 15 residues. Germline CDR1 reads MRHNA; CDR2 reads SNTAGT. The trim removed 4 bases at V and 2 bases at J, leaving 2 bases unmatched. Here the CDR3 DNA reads TGTGCCAGCAGTGGGACAGGGGGCTCCACAGATACGCAGTATTTT. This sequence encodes CASSGTGGSTDTQYF.

In DNA, the CDR3 is TGTGCCAGTAGTAAGGGACTCCGCACAGATACGCAGTATTTT. Its translation: CASSKGLRTDTQYF. The V gene is TRBV19, the J gene TRBJ2-3, with D tentatively TRBD2 (6 bases). Germline lookup yields CDR1 LNHDA and CDR2 SQIVND (reference sequence). The V and J ends lost 4 bases and 1 base respectively, with 9 bases between them. The CDR3 has 14 amino acids.

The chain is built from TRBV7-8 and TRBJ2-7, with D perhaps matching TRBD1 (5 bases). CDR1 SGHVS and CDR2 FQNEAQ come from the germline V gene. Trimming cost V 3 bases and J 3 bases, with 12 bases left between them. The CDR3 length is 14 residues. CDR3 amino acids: CASSLTQGVYEQYF. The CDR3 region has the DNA TGTGCCAGCAGCTTGACTCAGGGCGTCTACGAGCAGTACTTC.

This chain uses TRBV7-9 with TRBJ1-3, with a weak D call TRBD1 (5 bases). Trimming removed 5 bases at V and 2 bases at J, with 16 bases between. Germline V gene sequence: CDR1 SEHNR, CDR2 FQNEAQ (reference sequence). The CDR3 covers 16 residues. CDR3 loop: CASSLAGPEAGNTIYF. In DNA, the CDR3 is TGTGCCAGCAGCCTTGCGGGGCCCGAGGCTGGAAACACCATATATTTT.

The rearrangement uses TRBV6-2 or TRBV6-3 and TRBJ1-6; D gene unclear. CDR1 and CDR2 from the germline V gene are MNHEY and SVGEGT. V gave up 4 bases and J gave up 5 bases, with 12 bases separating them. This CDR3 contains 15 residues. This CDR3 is CASSLMVSHNSPLHF. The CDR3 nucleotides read TGTGCCAGCAGTTTAATGGTTTCTCATAATTCACCCCTCCACTTT.

The DNA for the CDR3 is TGCGCCAGCAGCTTATTGACAGATCAGCCCCAGCATTTT. Protein: CASSLLTDQPQHF. This rearrangement joins TRBV5-1 to TRBJ1-5; weak D call: TRBD1 (5 bases). This CDR3 contains 13 residues. Trimming removed 2 bases at V and 5 bases at J, with 8 bases between. The germline CDR1 and CDR2 sequences are SGHRS and YFSETQ.

In DNA, the CDR3 is TGTGCCGCGACAGCAGGCTATGGCTACACCTTC. It is translated as CAATAGYGYTF. This rearrangement joins TRBV19 to TRBJ1-2; D may be TRBD1 (5 bases). CDR3 length: 11 residues. The ends were cut back, 11 bases at V and 4 bases at J, with 11 bases in the middle. Germline V gene data show CDR1 as LNHDA and CDR2 as SQIVND (reference sequence).

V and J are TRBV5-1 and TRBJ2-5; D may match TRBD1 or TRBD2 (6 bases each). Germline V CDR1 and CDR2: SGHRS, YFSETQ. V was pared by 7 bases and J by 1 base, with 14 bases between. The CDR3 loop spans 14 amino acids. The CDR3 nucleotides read TGCGCCAGCGTATTAGGGGGGATCCAAGAGACCCAGTACTTC. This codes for CASVLGGIQETQYF.

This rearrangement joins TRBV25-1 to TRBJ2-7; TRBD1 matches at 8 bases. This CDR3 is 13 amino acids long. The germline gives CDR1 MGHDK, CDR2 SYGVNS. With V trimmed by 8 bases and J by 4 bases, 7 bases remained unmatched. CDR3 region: CASANRGSYEQYF. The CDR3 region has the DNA TGTGCCAGCGCCAACAGGGGGTCTTACGAGCAGTACTTC.

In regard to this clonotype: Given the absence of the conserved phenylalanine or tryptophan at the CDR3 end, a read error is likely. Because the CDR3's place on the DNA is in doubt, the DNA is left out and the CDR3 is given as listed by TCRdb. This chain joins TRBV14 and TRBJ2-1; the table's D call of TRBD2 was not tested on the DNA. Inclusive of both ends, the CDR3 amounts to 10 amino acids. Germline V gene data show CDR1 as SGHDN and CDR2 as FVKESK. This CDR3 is CASSPLGQRG.

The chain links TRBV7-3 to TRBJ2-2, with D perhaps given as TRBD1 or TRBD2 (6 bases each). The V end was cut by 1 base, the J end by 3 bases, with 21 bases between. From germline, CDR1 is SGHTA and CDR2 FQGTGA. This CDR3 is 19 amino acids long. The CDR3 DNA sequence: TGTGCCAGCAGCTTAAAGGGTTCAGGGGAGGATGAATACACCGGGGAGCTGTTTTTT. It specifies CASSLKGSGEDEYTGELFF.

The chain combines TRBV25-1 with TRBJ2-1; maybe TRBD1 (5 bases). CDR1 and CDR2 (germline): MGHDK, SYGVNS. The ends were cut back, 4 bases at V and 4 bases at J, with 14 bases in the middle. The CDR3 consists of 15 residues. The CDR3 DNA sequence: TGTGCCAGCAGTGGCCGGACACTTGGGTACAATGAGCAGTTCTTC. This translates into CASSGRTLGYNEQFF.

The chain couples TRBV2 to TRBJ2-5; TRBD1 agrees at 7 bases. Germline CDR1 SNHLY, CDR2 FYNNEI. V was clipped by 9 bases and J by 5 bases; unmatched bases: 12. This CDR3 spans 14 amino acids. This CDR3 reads CASRGQVTSETQYF. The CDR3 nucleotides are TGTGCCAGTAGGGGGCAGGTGACATCGGAGACCCAGTACTTC.

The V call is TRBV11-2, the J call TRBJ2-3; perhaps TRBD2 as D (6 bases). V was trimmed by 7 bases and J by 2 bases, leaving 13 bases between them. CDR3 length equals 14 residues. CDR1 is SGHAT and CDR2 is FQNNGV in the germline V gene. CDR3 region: CASTWAGNTDTQYF. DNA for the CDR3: TGTGCCAGCACCTGGGCGGGAAACACAGATACGCAGTATTTT.

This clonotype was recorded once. CDR3 sequence: CATSDLDRGRDEQFF. In nucleotides, the CDR3 is TGTGCCACCAGTGATCTCGACAGGGGTCGTGATGAGCAGTTCTTC. The rearrangement uses TRBV24-1 and TRBJ2-1; 8 nucleotides match TRBD1. The length of the CDR3 is 15 residues. V trimming: 3 bases; J trimming: 8 bases; junction bases outside the gene matches: 8. Germline-derived CDR1 and CDR2 are KGHDR and SFDVKD.

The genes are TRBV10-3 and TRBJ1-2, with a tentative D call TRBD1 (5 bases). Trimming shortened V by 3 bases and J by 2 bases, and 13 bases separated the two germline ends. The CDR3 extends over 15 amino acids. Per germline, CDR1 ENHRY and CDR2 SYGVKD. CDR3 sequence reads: CAISDSRGLNYGYTF. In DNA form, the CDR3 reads TGTGCCATCAGTGACTCAAGGGGACTAAACTATGGCTACACCTTC.

The CDR3 loop is CASSPFTGTSDVIGEQFF. The DNA for the CDR3 is TGTGCCAGCAGCCCGTTCACCGGGACTAGCGACGTAATTGGTGAGCAGTTCTTC. V usage is TRBV7-6 and J usage is TRBJ2-1; 10 nucleotides align to TRBD2. CDR1 SGHVS and CDR2 FNYEAQ come from the germline V gene. The trim removed 5 bases at V and 9 bases at J, leaving 19 bases unmatched. This CDR3 is built from 18 residues.

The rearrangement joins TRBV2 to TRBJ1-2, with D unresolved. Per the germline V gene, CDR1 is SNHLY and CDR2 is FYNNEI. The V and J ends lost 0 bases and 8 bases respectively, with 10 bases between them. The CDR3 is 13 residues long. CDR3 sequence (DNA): TGTGCCAGCAGTGAAGCCTGGGGTGAAGGCTACACCTTC. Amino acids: CASSEAWGEGYTF.

As DNA, the CDR3 is TGTGCCAGCAGCGTAGGAACCCTAGCGGGACTCGATGAGCAGTTCTTC. Translating gives CASSVGTLAGLDEQFF. This sequence joins TRBV9 and TRBJ2-1, with TRBD2 matching over 9 bases. This CDR3 has 16 amino acids. V gave up 0 bases and J gave up 8 bases; unmatched junction bases: 9. CDR1 and CDR2 (germline): SGDLS, YYNGEE.

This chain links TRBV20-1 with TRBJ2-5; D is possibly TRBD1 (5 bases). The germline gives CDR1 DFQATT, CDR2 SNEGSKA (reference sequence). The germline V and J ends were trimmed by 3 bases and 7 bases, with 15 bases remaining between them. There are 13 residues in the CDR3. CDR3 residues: CSASLRELGTQYF. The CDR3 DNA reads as TGCAGTGCTAGTCTCAGGGAACTCGGGACCCAGTACTTC.

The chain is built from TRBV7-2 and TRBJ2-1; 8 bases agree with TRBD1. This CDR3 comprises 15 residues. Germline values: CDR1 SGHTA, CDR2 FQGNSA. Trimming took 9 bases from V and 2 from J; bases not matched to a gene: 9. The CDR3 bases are TGTGCCAGTAGTATGCAGGGGGCCACCTACAATGAGCAGTTCTTC. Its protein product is CASSMQGATYNEQFF. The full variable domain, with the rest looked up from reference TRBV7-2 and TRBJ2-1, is GAGVSQSPSNKVTEKGKDVELRCDPISGHTALYWYRQSLGQGLEFLIYFQGNSAPDKSGLPSDRFSAERTGGSVSTLTIQRTQQEDSAVYLCASSMQGATYNEQFFGPGTRLTVL.